Below, 32 T cell receptor beta chains from the same sample are listed, as sequenced in a study of blood T cell repertoires in COVID-19. Data came from immunoSEQ multiplex PCR; TCRdb stores just in-frame clones and leaves some out. The table records a few hundred thousand clones, 80% to 90% of them present only once. The source material was PBMCs or T cells enriched from blood (not recorded which). Receptors were obtained from a man between 40 and 49 years old who had recovered from COVID-19.

This clone was counted a single time. The rearrangement joins TRBV27 to TRBJ2-3; D unresolved. The CDR3 runs 14 residues. V lost 5 bases, J lost 4 bases, and 13 bases lay in between. The germline V gene encodes CDR1 MNHEY and CDR2 SMNVEV (reference sequence). The CDR3 coding sequence is TGTGCCAGCAGTCCCTATATTGATTCAGATACGCAGTATTTT. Residues: CASSPYIDSDTQYF.

The rearrangement joins TRBV29-1 to TRBJ2-5; maybe TRBD1 (7 bases). The germline V and J ends were trimmed by 7 bases and 2 bases, with 14 bases remaining between them. Germline V gene data show CDR1 as SQVTM and CDR2 as ANQGSEA. CDR3 length equals 13 residues. The DNA of the CDR3 is TGCAGCGGTAACAGGGGACTTCAAGAGACCCAGTACTTC. It is translated as CSGNRGLQETQYF.

This clone was seen a single time. V gene TRBV10-2 combines with J gene TRBJ2-7; 8 bases fit TRBD2. Unmatched junction bases numbered 9, after V lost 4 bases and J lost 7 bases. The CDR3 totals 14 residues. The germline V gene encodes CDR1 WSHSY and CDR2 SAAADI. CDR3 protein: CASSASLAGREQYF. CDR3 in DNA: TGCGCCAGCAGTGCCAGCCTAGCGGGTCGAGAGCAGTACTTC.

The rearrangement uses TRBV7-2 and TRBJ2-1; no reliable D call. Deletions cut 2 bases from V and 5 bases from J, with 10 bases between. There are 14 residues in the CDR3. Looked up from germline, CDR1 is SGHTA and CDR2 is FQGNSA. The CDR3 DNA is TGTGCCAGCAGCTTACTAGACTTGAACAATGAGCAGTTCTTC. Translation gives CASSLLDLNNEQFF.

J is TRBJ2-7 and V is TRBV27, with TRBD1 matching 7 bases. Unmatched junction bases numbered 20, after V lost 5 bases and J lost 13 bases. Per the germline V gene, CDR1 is MNHEY and CDR2 is SMNVEV (reference sequence). This CDR3 has 15 residues. CDR3 DNA sequence: TGTGCCAGCAGTCCGACAGACAGGGTTCGGGCAAAGGTTTACTTC. Amino acids: CASSPTDRVRAKVYF.

This sequence joins TRBV30 and TRBJ2-1; unclear D gene. The germline gives CDR1 GTSNPN, CDR2 SVGIG (reference sequence). Trimming took off 0 bases at V and 8 bases at J, with 11 bases between the two ends. The CDR3 has 13 amino acids. CDR3 sequence: CAWSVTLAHEQFF. The CDR3 DNA is TGTGCCTGGAGTGTAACCTTAGCACATGAGCAGTTCTTC.

The chain combines TRBV18 with TRBJ1-1, with TRBD1 matching 9 bases. CDR1 is KGHSH, CDR2 LQKENI, per germline. The J segment lost 0 bases and the V segment lost 2 bases, leaving 4 bases of the junction unmatched. The CDR3 covers 16 residues. The CDR3 DNA reads as TGTGCCAGCTCACCAGGGACAGGGAGGGTGAACACTGAAGCTTTCTTT. Translation: CASSPGTGRVNTEAFF.

The V and J genes are TRBV30 and TRBJ1-2, with D uncertain. Germline-derived CDR1 and CDR2 are GTSNPN and SVGIG (reference sequence). V lost 2 bases and J lost 4, with 17 bases in between. The CDR3 consists of 15 residues. The CDR3 coding sequence is TGTGCCTGGAGTTCACCGGGCCGAGGGAGCTATGGCTACACCTTC. This sequence encodes CAWSSPGRGSYGYTF.

CDR3 in amino acids: CASSIETGGVDTQYF. CDR3 sequence (DNA): TGTGCCAGTAGTATCGAGACAGGGGGCGTGGATACGCAGTATTTT. J is TRBJ2-3 and V is TRBV19, with 10 bases fitting TRBD1. V lost 3 bases and J lost 6; bases outside the gene matches: 6. The CDR3 is made up of 15 amino acids. The germline V gene encodes CDR1 LNHDA and CDR2 SQIVND (reference sequence).

The J gene is TRBJ2-3, the V gene TRBV5-1; D gene uncertain. Germline V lookup: CDR1 SGHRS, CDR2 YFSETQ. The germline V and J ends were trimmed by 0 bases and 1 base, with 9 bases remaining between them. The CDR3 has 15 residues. This CDR3 is CASSLAPVGTDTQYF. The CDR3 nucleotides are TGCGCCAGCAGCTTGGCTCCAGTGGGCACAGATACGCAGTATTTT.

CDR3: CASSNDRELDTQYF. As DNA, the CDR3 is TGTGCCAGTAGTAACGACAGGGAATTGGATACGCAGTATTTT. J is TRBJ2-3 and V is TRBV19; 7 bases agree with TRBD1. CDR1 LNHDA and CDR2 SQIVND come from the germline V gene (reference sequence). CDR3 length equals 14 residues. The junction had 7 bases not matched to a gene; V was cut back by 4 bases and J by 6 bases. The full variable domain, rest sourced from reference TRBV19 and TRBJ2-3, is DGGITQSPKYLFRKEGQNVTLSCEQNLNHDAMYWYRQDPGQGLRLIYYSQIVNDFQKGDIAEGYSVSREKKESFPLTVTSAQKNPTAFYLCASSNDRELDTQYFGPGTRLTVL.

The chain is built from TRBV6-6 and TRBJ1-2, with D perhaps TRBD1 (5 bases). The CDR3 sequence is 14 residues long. V gave up 0 bases and J gave up 7 bases, with 12 bases separating them. CDR1 and CDR2 from the germline V gene are MNHNY and SVGAGI (reference sequence). The CDR3 protein is CASSYSAGPSGYTF. DNA of the CDR3: TGTGCCAGCAGTTACTCGGCAGGGCCCTCTGGCTACACCTTC.

As concerns this clone: In the same sample, other DNA sequences code for this CDR3. The rearrangement links TRBV3-1 (or the pseudogene TRBV3-2) to TRBJ1-1; D gene uncertain. V dropped 0 bases and J dropped 1 base, with 3 bases sitting between them. Per germline, CDR1 LGHDT and CDR2 YNNKEL (reference sequence). CDR3 size: 13 residues. The CDR3 is CASSQERNTEAFF. The CDR3 nucleotides are TGTGCCAGCAGCCAAGAGCGGAACACTGAAGCTTTCTTT.

The chain combines TRBV6-1 with TRBJ1-5; TRBD1 aligns across 7 bases. This CDR3 has 13 residues. J was trimmed by 6 bases and V by 8 bases; bases with no gene match: 7. Germline lookup yields CDR1 MNHNS and CDR2 SASEGT. The CDR3 loop reads CASEGQGGQPQHF. The CDR3 DNA reads as TGTGCCAGCGAGGGGCAGGGGGGTCAGCCCCAGCATTTT.

The V call is TRBV9, the J call TRBJ1-6, with 7 bases fitting TRBD1. Per the germline V gene, CDR1 is SGDLS and CDR2 is YYNGEE. The CDR3 spans 15 residues. Trimming cost V 4 bases and J 5 bases; bases outside gene matches: 6. The CDR3 protein is CASSTGTANNSPLHF. DNA of the CDR3: TGTGCCAGCAGCACAGGGACAGCAAATAATTCACCCCTCCACTTT.

This clone was detected a few times. In the same sample, other DNA sequences code for this CDR3. The chain uses TRBV7-9 and TRBJ2-2; 7 bases match TRBD1. The CDR3 has 12 amino acids. From germline, CDR1 is SEHNR and CDR2 FQNEAQ (reference sequence). With V trimmed by 6 bases and J by 7 bases, 2 bases remained unmatched. The CDR3 region has the DNA TGTGCCAGCAGAAGGGACAGCGGGGAGCTGTTTTTT. This encodes CASRRDSGELFF.

The chain links TRBV15 to TRBJ1-2; D unresolved. V lost 4 bases and J 8 bases, leaving 14 bases between the germline ends. The CDR3 contains 13 residues. Per the germline V gene, CDR1 is LNHNV and CDR2 is YYDKDF (reference sequence). This CDR3 reads CATSITFTAGYTF. CDR3 nucleotides: TGTGCCACCAGCATCACTTTCACCGCGGGCTACACCTTC.

The chain has TRBV19 and TRBJ1-4; D is uncertain. The germline V gene has CDR1 LNHDA and CDR2 SQIVND (reference sequence). The CDR3 loop spans 15 amino acids. Trimming removed 6 bases at V and 4 bases at J, with 15 bases between. The chain's CDR3 is CASRRKQAHNEKLFF. CDR3 bases: TGTGCCAGTAGAAGAAAGCAGGCACATAATGAAAAACTGTTTTTT.

This sequence joins TRBV28 and TRBJ1-6; D is perhaps TRBD1 (6 bases). V lost 11 bases and J lost 7, with 18 bases in between. This CDR3 region has 14 residues. Germline V gene sequence: CDR1 MDHEN, CDR2 SYDVKM. The CDR3 sequence: CAGRGGLRNSPLHF. The CDR3 DNA sequence: TGTGCCGGCCGAGGGGGTTTAAGGAATTCACCCCTCCACTTT.

The chain combines TRBV12-3 or TRBV12-4 with TRBJ2-7, with 7 bases matching TRBD1. V shed 4 bases and J 7 bases; nucleotides not matched to a gene: 7. CDR3 length: 13 amino acids. The DNA of the CDR3 is TGTGCCAGCAGTTATGAGGGGGCCAGGGAGCAGTACTTC. Its translation is CASSYEGAREQYF.

Turning to this clone: The junction differs from germline at one of its ends, possibly a read error. The rearrangement joins TRBV4-1 to TRBJ2-7; D might be TRBD2 (7 bases). The germline V gene has CDR1 MGHRA and CDR2 YSYEKL. This CDR3 comprises 12 residues. DNA for the CDR3: TGCGCCAGCAGCCACCCCGGGGGGCGCAGGGACTTC. This encodes CASSHPGGRRDF.

This clone was seen a handful of times. The chain is built from TRBV30 and TRBJ2-2, with 15 bases matching TRBD2. Germline CDR1 reads GTSNPN; CDR2 reads SVGIG (reference sequence). The CDR3 sequence is 16 residues long. Trimming took 3 bases from V and 7 from J; bases not matched to a gene: 6. The CDR3 region has the DNA TGTGCCTGGAGCGAAGGACTAGCGGGAGGGCGCGGGGAGCTGTTTTTT. It translates to CAWSEGLAGGRGELFF.

CDR3 sequence reads: CASSTGTGRNTEAFF. CDR3 in DNA: TGTGCCAGCAGCACAGGGACAGGGAGGAACACTGAAGCTTTCTTT. V is TRBV7-2 and J is TRBJ1-1; 9 bases map to TRBD1. V shed 5 bases and J 1 base; nucleotides not matched to a gene: 5. The CDR3 sequence is 15 residues long. CDR1 and CDR2 from the germline V gene are SGHTA and FQGNSA.

The V and J genes are TRBV7-3 and TRBJ2-5; TRBD2 might be the D (5 bases). Trimming stripped 0 bases from V and 4 bases from J, with 12 bases between. This CDR3 has 15 residues. Looked up from germline, CDR1 is SGHTA and CDR2 is FQGTGA. CDR3 sequence (DNA): TGTGCCAGCAGCTTAACGGCTACTAGTCGAGAGACCCAGTACTTC. Translation: CASSLTATSRETQYF.

The V call is TRBV24-1, the J call TRBJ2-7; D may be TRBD1 (5 bases). CDR3 length: 15 residues. Germline V lookup: CDR1 KGHDR, CDR2 SFDVKD. Between the trimmed V and J ends, which lost 1 base and 1 base, there was a span of 10 bases. The CDR3: CATSDFRAGSYEQYF. The CDR3 DNA sequence: TGTGCCACCAGTGATTTTAGAGCAGGGTCCTACGAGCAGTACTTC.

This clone was observed a single time. This chain links TRBV5-6 with TRBJ2-5; D is unclear. Germline CDR1 reads SGHDT; CDR2 reads YYEEEE. V was shortened by 5 bases and J by 2 bases, with 13 bases between the two germline ends. This CDR3 region has 14 residues. In DNA, the CDR3 is TGTGCCAGCAGTTACTCGGGTCGTCAAGAGACCCAGTACTTC. It is translated as CASSYSGRQETQYF.

The V and J genes are TRBV9 and TRBJ2-5, with D unclear. The germline gives CDR1 SGDLS, CDR2 YYNGEE. With 0 bases removed from V and 2 bases from J, the gap between germline ends came to 14 bases. The CDR3 consists of 16 residues. CDR3 sequence reads: CASSVGPSPPQETQYF. DNA for the CDR3: TGTGCCAGCAGCGTAGGTCCCTCCCCCCCTCAAGAGACCCAGTACTTC. The whole variable domain, remainder taken from reference TRBV9 and TRBJ2-5, is DSGVTQTPKHLITATGQRVTLRCSPRSGDLSVYWYQQSLDQGLQFLIQYYNGEERAKGNILERFSAQQFPDLHSELNLSSLELGDSALYFCASSVGPSPPQETQYFGPGTRLLVL.

The chain is built from TRBV5-1 and TRBJ1-3, with D hard to call. This CDR3 is built from 17 residues. The V and J ends lost 0 bases and 0 bases respectively, with 13 bases between them. Germline V gives CDR1 SGHRS, CDR2 YFSETQ. Here the CDR3 DNA reads TGCGCCAGCAGCTTGGCTACGGGTCACGGCTCTGGAAACACCATATATTTT. Translating it yields CASSLATGHGSGNTIYF.

The J gene is TRBJ2-5, the V gene TRBV19; D call uncertain. The CDR3 spans 16 residues. Germline V gene sequence: CDR1 LNHDA, CDR2 SQIVND (reference sequence). Between the trimmed V and J ends, which lost 6 bases and 2 bases, there was a span of 19 bases. The CDR3 coding sequence is TGTGCCAGTAGAAACGGCCCTGGCGCGGCTCAAGAGACCCAGTACTTC. This gives the protein CASRNGPGAAQETQYF.

The chain couples TRBV28 to TRBJ2-2; D is possibly TRBD1 (9 bases). This CDR3 has 21 residues. Trimming took 3 bases from V and 6 from J, leaving 32 bases between them. Germline V gene sequence: CDR1 MDHEN, CDR2 SYDVKM. The CDR3 reads CASSFSRGYRGRAGVSGELFF. The CDR3 DNA follows: TGTGCCAGCAGTTTCTCCCGCGGATACAGGGGGCGAGCGGGAGTGTCCGGGGAGCTGTTTTTT.

V is TRBV27 and J is TRBJ2-1, with TRBD1 matching over 7 bases. The CDR3 runs 14 residues. V shed 3 bases and J 3 bases; nucleotides not matched to a gene: 2. Germline CDR1 and CDR2: MNHEY and SMNVEV (reference sequence). For the CDR3, the DNA is TGTGCCAGCAGTTTCAGGACAGGCTACAATGAGCAGTTCTTC. It encodes CASSFRTGYNEQFF.

This chain joins TRBV7-6 and TRBJ2-1; 7 positions agree with TRBD2. Germline CDR1 SGHVS, CDR2 FNYEAQ. CDR3 size: 16 residues. Germline trimming cut 0 bases from V and 4 bases from J; bases unmatched to any gene: 6. CDR3 protein: CASSLASLAEYNEQFF. CDR3 DNA sequence: TGTGCCAGCAGCTTAGCTTCGCTAGCGGAGTACAATGAGCAGTTCTTC.